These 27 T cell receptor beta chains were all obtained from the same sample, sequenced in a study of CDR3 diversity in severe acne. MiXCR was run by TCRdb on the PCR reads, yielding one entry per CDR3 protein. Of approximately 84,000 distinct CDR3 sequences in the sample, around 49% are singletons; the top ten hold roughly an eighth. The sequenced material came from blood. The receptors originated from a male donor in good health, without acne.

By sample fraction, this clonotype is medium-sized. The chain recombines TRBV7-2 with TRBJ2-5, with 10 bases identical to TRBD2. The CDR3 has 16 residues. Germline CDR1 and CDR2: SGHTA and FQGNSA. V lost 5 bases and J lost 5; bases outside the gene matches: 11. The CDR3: CASSTPSGSIRETQYF. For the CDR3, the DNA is TGTGCCAGCAGCACTCCTAGCGGGAGTATACGGGAGACCCAGTACTTC.

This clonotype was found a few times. For the CDR3, the DNA is TGTGCCATCAGTGAGAATGGACAGGCGAAAGAGACCCAGTACTTC. This gives the protein CAISENGQAKETQYF. The chain links TRBV10-3 to TRBJ2-5, with 7 positions matching TRBD1. Looked up from germline, CDR1 is ENHRY and CDR2 is SYGVKD. V shed 2 bases and J 3 bases; nucleotides not matched to a gene: 6. The CDR3 has 15 amino acids.

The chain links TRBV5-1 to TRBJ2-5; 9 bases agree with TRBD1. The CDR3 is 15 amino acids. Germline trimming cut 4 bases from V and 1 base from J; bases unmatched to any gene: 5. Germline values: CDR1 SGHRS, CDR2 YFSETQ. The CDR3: CASSQGQGRQETQYF. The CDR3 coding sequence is TGCGCCAGCAGCCAAGGACAGGGGCGCCAAGAGACCCAGTACTTC.

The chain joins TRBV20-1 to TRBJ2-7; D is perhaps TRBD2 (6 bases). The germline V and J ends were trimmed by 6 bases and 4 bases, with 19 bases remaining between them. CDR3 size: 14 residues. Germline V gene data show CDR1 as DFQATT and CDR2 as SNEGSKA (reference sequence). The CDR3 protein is CSASAGTSSYEQYF. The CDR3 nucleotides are TGCAGTGCCTCAGCCGGGACTTCCTCGTACGAGCAGTACTTC.

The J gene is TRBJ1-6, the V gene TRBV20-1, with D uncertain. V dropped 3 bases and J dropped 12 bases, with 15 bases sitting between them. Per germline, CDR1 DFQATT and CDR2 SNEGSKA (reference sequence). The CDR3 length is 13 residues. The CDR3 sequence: CSARVRGPEPLHF. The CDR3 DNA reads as TGCAGTGCTAGGGTCAGAGGGCCCGAACCCCTCCACTTT.

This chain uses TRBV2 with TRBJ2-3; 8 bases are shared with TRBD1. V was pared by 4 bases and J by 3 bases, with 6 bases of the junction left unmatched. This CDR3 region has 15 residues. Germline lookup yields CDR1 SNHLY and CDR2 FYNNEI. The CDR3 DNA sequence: TGTGCCAGCAGTGGGGTAGGACAGGGAACAGATACGCAGTATTTT. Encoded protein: CASSGVGQGTDTQYF.

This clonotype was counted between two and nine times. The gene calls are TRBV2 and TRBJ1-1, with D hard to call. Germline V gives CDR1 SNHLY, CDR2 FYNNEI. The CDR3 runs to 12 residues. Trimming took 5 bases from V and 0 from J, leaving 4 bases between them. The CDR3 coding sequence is TGTGCCAGCAGTCTTATGAACACTGAAGCTTTCTTT. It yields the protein CASSLMNTEAFF.

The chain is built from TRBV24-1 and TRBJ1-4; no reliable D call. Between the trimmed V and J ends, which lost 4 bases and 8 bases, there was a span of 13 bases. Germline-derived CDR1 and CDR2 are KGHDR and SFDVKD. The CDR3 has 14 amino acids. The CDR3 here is CATSDPRAKEKLFF. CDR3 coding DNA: TGTGCCACCAGTGACCCCCGGGCCAAGGAAAAACTGTTTTTT.

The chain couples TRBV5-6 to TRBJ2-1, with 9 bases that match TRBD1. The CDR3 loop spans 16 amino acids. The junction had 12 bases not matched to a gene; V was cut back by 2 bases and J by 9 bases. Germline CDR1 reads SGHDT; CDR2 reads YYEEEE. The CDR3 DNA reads TGTGCCAGCAGCTTTGGGGACAGGGTAATGATCGGTGAGCAGTTCTTC. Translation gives CASSFGDRVMIGEQFF. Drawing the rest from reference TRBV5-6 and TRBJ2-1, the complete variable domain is DAGVTQSPTHLIKTRGQQVTLRCSPKSGHDTVSWYQQALGQGPQFIFQYYEEEERQRGNFPDRFSGHQFPNYSSELNVNALLLGDSALYLCASSFGDRVMIGEQFFGPGTRLTVL.

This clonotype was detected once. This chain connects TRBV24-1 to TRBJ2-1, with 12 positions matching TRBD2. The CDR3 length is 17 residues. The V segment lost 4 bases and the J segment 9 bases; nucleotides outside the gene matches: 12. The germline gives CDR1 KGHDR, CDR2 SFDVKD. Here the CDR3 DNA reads TGTGCCACCAGTGAGTCCCTAGCGGGAGGGCGGCTAGGTGAGCAGTTCTTC. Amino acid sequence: CATSESLAGGRLGEQFF.

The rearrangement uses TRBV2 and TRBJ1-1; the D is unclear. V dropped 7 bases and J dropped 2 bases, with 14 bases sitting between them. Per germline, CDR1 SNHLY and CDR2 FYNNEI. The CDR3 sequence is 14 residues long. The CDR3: CASIRVWVNTEAFF. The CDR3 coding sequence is TGTGCCAGCATCCGAGTCTGGGTTAACACTGAAGCTTTCTTT.

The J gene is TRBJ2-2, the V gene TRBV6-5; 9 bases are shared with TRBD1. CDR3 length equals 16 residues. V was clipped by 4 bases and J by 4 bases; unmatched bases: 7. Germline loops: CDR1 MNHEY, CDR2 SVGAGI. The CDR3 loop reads CASSFPSDRGTGELFF. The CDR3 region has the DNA TGTGCCAGCAGTTTCCCGTCGGACAGGGGCACCGGGGAGCTGTTTTTT.

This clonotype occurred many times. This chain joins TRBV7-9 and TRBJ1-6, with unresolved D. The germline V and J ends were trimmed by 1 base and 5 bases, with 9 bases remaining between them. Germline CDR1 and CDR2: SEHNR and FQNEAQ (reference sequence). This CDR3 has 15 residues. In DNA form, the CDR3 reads TGTGCCAGCAGCTTAGGCGAGGATGATAATTCACCCCTCCACTTT. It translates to CASSLGEDDNSPLHF.

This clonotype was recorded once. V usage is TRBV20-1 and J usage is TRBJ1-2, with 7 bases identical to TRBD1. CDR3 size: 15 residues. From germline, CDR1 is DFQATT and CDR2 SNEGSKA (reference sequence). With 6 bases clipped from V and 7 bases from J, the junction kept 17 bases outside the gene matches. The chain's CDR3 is CSAPGTDPNGVGYTF. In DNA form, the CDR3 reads TGCAGTGCGCCGGGGACAGATCCGAATGGGGTTGGCTACACCTTC.

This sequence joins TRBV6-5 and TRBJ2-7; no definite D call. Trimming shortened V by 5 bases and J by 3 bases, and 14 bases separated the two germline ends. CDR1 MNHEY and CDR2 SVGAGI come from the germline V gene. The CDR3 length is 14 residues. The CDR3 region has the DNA TGTGCCAGCAGTGACCAACAGCCGTTCTACGAGCAGTACTTC. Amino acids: CASSDQQPFYEQYF.

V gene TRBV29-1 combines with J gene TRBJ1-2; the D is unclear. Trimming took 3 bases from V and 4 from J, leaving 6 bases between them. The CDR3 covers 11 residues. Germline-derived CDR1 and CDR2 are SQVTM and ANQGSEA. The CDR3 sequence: CSVEGSYGYTF. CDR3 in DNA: TGCAGCGTTGAGGGCAGCTATGGCTACACCTTC.

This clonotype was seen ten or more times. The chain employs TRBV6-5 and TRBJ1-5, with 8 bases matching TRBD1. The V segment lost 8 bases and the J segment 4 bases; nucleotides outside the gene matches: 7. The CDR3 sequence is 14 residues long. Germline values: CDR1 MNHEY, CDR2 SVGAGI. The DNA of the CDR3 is TGTGCCAGCCGTCGGACAGGGCGGAATCAGCCCCAGCATTTT. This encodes CASRRTGRNQPQHF.

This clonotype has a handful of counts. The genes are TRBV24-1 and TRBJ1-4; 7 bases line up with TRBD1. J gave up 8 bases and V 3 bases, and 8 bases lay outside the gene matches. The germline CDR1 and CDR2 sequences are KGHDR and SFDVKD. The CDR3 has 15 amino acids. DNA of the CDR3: TGTGCCACCAGTGATACGCGACAGGGCGGCGAAAAACTGTTTTTT. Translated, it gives CATSDTRQGGEKLFF.

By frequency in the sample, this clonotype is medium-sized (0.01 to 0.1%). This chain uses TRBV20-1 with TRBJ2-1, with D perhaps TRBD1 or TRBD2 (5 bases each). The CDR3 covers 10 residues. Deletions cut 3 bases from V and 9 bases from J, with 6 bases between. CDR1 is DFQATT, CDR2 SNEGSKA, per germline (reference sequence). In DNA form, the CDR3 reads TGCAGTGCTAGTGGGGGTGAGCAGTTCTTC. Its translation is CSASGGEQFF.

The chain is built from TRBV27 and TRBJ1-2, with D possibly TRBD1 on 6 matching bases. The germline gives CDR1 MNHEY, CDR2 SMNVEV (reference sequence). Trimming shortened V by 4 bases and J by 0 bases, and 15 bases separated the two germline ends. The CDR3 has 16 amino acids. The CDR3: CASSSWTAFTNYGYTF. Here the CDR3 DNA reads TGTGCCAGCAGTTCCTGGACAGCTTTTACTAACTATGGCTACACCTTC.

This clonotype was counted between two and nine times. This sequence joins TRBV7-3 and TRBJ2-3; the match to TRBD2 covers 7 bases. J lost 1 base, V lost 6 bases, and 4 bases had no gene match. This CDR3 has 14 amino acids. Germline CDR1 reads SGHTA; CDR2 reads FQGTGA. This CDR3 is CASRPSGGTDTQYF. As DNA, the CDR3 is TGTGCCAGCAGACCCAGCGGGGGCACAGATACGCAGTATTTT.

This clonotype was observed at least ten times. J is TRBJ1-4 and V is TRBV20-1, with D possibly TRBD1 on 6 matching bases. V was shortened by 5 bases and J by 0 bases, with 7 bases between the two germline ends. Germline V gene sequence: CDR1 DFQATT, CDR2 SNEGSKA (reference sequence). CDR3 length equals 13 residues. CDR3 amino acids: CSAGQSTNEKLFF. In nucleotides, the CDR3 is TGCAGTGCTGGACAGTCAACTAATGAAAAACTGTTTTTT.

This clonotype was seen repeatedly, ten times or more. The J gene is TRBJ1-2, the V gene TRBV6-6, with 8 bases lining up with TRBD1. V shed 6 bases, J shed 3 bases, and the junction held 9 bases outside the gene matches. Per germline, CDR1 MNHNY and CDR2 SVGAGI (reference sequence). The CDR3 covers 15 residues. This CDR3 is CASSASPDRDYGYTF. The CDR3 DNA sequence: TGTGCCAGCAGCGCTTCGCCGGACAGGGACTATGGCTACACCTTC.

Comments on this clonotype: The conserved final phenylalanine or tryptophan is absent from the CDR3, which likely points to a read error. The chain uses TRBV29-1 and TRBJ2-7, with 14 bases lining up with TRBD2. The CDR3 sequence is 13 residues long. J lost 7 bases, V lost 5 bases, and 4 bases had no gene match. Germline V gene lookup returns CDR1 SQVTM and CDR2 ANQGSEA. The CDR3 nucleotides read TGCAGCGTTCTGACTAGCGGGAGGGGTGAGCAGTACCTC. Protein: CSVLTSGRGEQYL.

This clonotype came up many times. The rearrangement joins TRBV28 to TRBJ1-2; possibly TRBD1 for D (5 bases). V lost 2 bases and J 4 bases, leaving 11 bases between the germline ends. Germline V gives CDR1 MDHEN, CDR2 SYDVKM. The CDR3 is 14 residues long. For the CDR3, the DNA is TGTGCCAGCAGTTTACAGGGAGTGAGCTATGGCTACACCTTC. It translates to CASSLQGVSYGYTF.

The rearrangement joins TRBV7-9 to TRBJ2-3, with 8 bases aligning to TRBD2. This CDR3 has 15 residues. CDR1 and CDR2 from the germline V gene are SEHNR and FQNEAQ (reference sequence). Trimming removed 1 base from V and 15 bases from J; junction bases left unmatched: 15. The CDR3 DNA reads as TGTGCCAGCAGCTTAGTAGCGGGGAGCACCGATACCCTCTATTTT. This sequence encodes CASSLVAGSTDTLYF.

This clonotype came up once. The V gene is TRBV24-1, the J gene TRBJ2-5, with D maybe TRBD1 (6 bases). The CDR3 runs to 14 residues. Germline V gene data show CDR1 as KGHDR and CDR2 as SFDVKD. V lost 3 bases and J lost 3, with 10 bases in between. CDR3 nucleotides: TGTGCCACCAGTGATCAGGGGCTGAAAGAGACCCAGTACTTC. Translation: CATSDQGLKETQYF.